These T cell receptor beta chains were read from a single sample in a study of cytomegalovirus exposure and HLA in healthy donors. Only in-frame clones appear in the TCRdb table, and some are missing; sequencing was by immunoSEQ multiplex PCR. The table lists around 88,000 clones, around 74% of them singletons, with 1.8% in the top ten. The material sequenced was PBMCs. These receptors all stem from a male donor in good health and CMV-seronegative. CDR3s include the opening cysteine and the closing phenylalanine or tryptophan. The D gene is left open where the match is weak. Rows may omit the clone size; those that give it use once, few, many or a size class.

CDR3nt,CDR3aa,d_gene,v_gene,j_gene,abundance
TGTGCCAGCAGTGAATTCGGGGAGCTCACTGAAGCTTTCTTT,CASSEFGELTEAFF,-,TRBV6-5,TRBJ1-1,-
TGTGCCAGCAGCCTTGGGGCAGAGGTTCAGTACTTC,CASSLGAEVQYF,-,TRBV7-2,TRBJ2-7,-
TGTGCCATCAGTGTCGTTAGGGGCCTCACTAGCGGAGCCTACGAGCAGTACTTC,CAISVVRGLTSGAYEQYF,TRBD2,TRBV10-3,TRBJ2-7,-
TGTGCCAGCAGTTACCGGGACAGGGGCTTCCATGAGCAGTTCTTC,CASSYRDRGFHEQFF,TRBD1,TRBV6-5,TRBJ2-1,few
TGTGCCAGCAGTTTTATCAGGGACAGACTAAACTACGAGCAGTACTTC,CASSFIRDRLNYEQYF,TRBD1,TRBV27,TRBJ2-7,-
TGTGCCAGCACTGAAGTAGGGGGAATCAACTATGGCTACACCTTC,CASTEVGGINYGYTF,-,TRBV6-1,TRBJ1-2,-
TGTGCCAGCAGCCCCCCAGGACTAGCGGGGGGTAATGAGCAGTTCTTC,CASSPPGLAGGNEQFF,TRBD2,TRBV25-1,TRBJ2-1,few
TGCGCCAGCAGCTCGGGACTCCCTGGGGATACGCAGTATTTT,CASSSGLPGDTQYF,-,TRBV5-1,TRBJ2-3,-
TGTGCCAGCAGACCAGACAGGGTAAGGGATGCTTTCTTT,CASRPDRVRDAFF,TRBD1,TRBV27,TRBJ1-1,-
TGTGCCAGCAAATTATACAGGGAAGACTATGGCTACACCTTC,CASKLYREDYGYTF,-,TRBV28,TRBJ1-2,-
TGTGCCAGCAGTAAGGGACTAGCGGGAGTTAGCGAGCAGTACTTC,CASSKGLAGVSEQYF,TRBD2,TRBV6-5,TRBJ2-7,-
TGCGCCAGCAGCCAATCCATTCTAGCGGGAGTCCCCTATGGAGACACAGATACGCAGTATTTT,CASSQSILAGVPYGDTDTQYF,TRBD2,TRBV4-3,TRBJ2-3,few
TGTGCCAGTAGTATAAGTTTAGGACTAGCCAAAAACATTCAGTACTTC,CASSISLGLAKNIQYF,-,TRBV19,TRBJ2-4,few
TGTGCCAGCAGTCAGGGGGGACTAGCGGGGACAGATACGCAGTATTTT,CASSQGGLAGTDTQYF,TRBD2,TRBV2,TRBJ2-3,-
TGTGCCAGCACCGCACCAGCGGGTTCTTACAATGAGCAGTTCTTC,CASTAPAGSYNEQFF,-,TRBV6-6,TRBJ2-1,-
TGTGCCAGCAGCCCGTCTCAGGCTGTCACTGAAGCTTTCTTT,CASSPSQAVTEAFF,-,TRBV7-2,TRBJ1-1,-
TGTGCCAGCAGTCCTCAGTTACAGGCGACCTACGAGCAGTACTTC,CASSPQLQATYEQYF,-,TRBV6-5,TRBJ2-7,-
TGCGCCAGCAGCTTAGGTGGGGGAGGAGATCAGCCCCAGCATTTT,CASSLGGGGDQPQHF,-,TRBV5-1,TRBJ1-5,-
TGTGCCAGCAGCCTAATAGGGCAGGGGGGCTACGAGCAGTACTTC,CASSLIGQGGYEQYF,-,TRBV5-6,TRBJ2-7,-
TGTGCCAGCAGCTTACCGACAGGGTTAGGTGAAAAACTGTTTTTT,CASSLPTGLGEKLFF,TRBD1,TRBV5-5,TRBJ1-4,few
TGCGCCAGCAGTCCCTCGGGACAGGTACTTTACGAGCAGTACTTC,CASSPSGQVLYEQYF,TRBD1,TRBV10-2,TRBJ2-7,-
TGTGCCAGCAGCAAAATACTAGCGGGAGGCGCCTACGAGCAGTACTTC,CASSKILAGGAYEQYF,TRBD2,TRBV5-8,TRBJ2-7,-
TGTGCCAGCAGCTTGCGGGGGAGGGCAAACAATGAGCAGTTCTTC,CASSLRGRANNEQFF,TRBD2,TRBV7-9,TRBJ2-1,-
TGCGCCAGCAGCTTGGCAACAGGGGTTAATGAAAAACTGTTTTTT,CASSLATGVNEKLFF,TRBD1,TRBV5-1,TRBJ1-4,-
TGTGCCAGCAGTCCCGGACAGGGGGCGACTTCTTTGGATACGCAGTATTTT,CASSPGQGATSLDTQYF,TRBD1,TRBV27,TRBJ2-3,-
TGTGCCAGCAGTTTAAGCGGTCCCACAGATACGCAGTATTTT,CASSLSGPTDTQYF,-,TRBV9,TRBJ2-3,-
TGCAGCGTGGGGACAGGGGGCTACGAGCAGTACTTC,CSVGTGGYEQYF,TRBD1,TRBV29-1,TRBJ2-7,-
TGTGCCAGCAGTCAGCGGGGGCTACCCTATGGCTACACCTTC,CASSQRGLPYGYTF,-,TRBV27,TRBJ1-2,-
TGTGCCTGGAGTCCAGTGTCCGGAGCCTACGAGCAGTACTTC,CAWSPVSGAYEQYF,-,TRBV30,TRBJ2-7,-
TGCAGCGTCGGTGGCGGGGTCGCTTTCTTT,CSVGGGVAFF,-,TRBV29-1,TRBJ1-1,-